Sequencing of this T cell receptor (beta chain) was carried out in a study of shared clonotypes between healthy human individuals. Study details: Samples came from a couple of female and three male donors aged 18 to 49.

Per germline, CDR1 MDHEN and CDR2 SYDVKM. This CDR3 comprises 12 residues. V dropped 4 bases and J dropped 6 bases, with 10 bases sitting between them. Profiled with immunoSEQ multiplex PCR; TCRdb holds only in-frame clones, not every one. The table includes some 2,100,000 clones, about 93% detected once. CD45RO-negative cells were positively selected for CCR7, leaving out terminally differentiated effector memory CD45RA+ cells. Adults of Caucasian background living in Nashville, Tennessee made up all donors. For this clone: Its antigen is unknown.

Study-wide results and limits: Compared with memory subsets, naive subsets generally had larger estimated richness.

The chain combines TRBV28 with TRBJ2-7, with a weak D call TRBD2 (5 bases). The sequenced sample was naive CD8+ T cells from PBMCs. The origin of this receptor is a man aged 18-30 years in good health. Some clones in this sample may be carry-over from other donors' samples. Here the CDR3 DNA reads TGTGCCAGCAGTTACGAGACTATCGAGCAGTACTTC. Translation gives CASSYETIEQYF.